This entry lists 18 T cell receptor beta chains sequenced from one sample in a study of cytomegalovirus exposure and HLA in healthy donors. The PCR used 60 Vbeta and 13 Jbeta primers. This table comes from immunoSEQ multiplex PCR, and its TCRdb copy is limited to in-frame clones, with some not included. The sample records roughly 150,000 clones, approximately 82% being singletons. Sequencing was done on a sample of PBMCs. The receptors come from a man in his late teens or twenties in good health and CMV-seropositive.

The chain recombines TRBV7-8 with TRBJ2-7, with 7 bases matching TRBD1. Losses at the gene ends were 5 bases for V and 6 bases for J; bases not matched to a gene: 13. Germline V gives CDR1 SGHVS, CDR2 FQNEAQ. CDR3 length equals 15 residues. The CDR3 here is CASSPRWTGPGEQYF. The DNA for the CDR3 is TGTGCCAGCAGCCCCCGTTGGACAGGCCCCGGCGAGCAGTACTTC.

The count of this clone is one. V is TRBV7-9 and J is TRBJ1-1, with D maybe TRBD1 (6 bases). Trimming removed 8 bases from V and 1 base from J, with 11 bases in between. This CDR3 has 13 residues. Germline assignment: CDR1 SEHNR and CDR2 FQNEAQ (reference sequence). The CDR3 DNA follows: TGTGCCAGCGACCAGGGGTCGAACACTGAAGCTTTCTTT. It specifies CASDQGSNTEAFF.

The chain recombines TRBV4-2 with TRBJ2-7; 9 positions agree with TRBD2. V shed 3 bases, J shed 4 bases, and the junction held 7 bases outside the gene matches. CDR3 length: 15 amino acids. From germline, CDR1 is LGHNA and CDR2 YNFKEQ. The CDR3 protein is CASSQEVAGDYEQYF. CDR3 bases: TGTGCCAGCAGCCAGGAGGTAGCGGGAGATTACGAGCAGTACTTC.

The V call is TRBV28, the J call TRBJ2-7; D might be TRBD1 (5 bases). Germline CDR1 is MDHEN and CDR2 is SYDVKM. This CDR3 contains 12 residues. DNA of the CDR3: TGTGTTTCAGGGTCCGGCTCCTACGAGCAGTACTTC. Residues: CVSGSGSYEQYF.

This chain uses TRBV2 with TRBJ2-1, with 10 bases that match TRBD2. Trimming took 7 bases from V and 4 from J; bases not matched to a gene: 7. CDR1 and CDR2 from the germline V gene are SNHLY and FYNNEI. This CDR3 spans 15 amino acids. The CDR3 spells CASTSGTSAYNEQFF. CDR3 DNA sequence: TGTGCCAGCACATCCGGGACTAGCGCGTACAATGAGCAGTTCTTC.

The chain joins TRBV18 to TRBJ2-5; D possibly corresponds to TRBD2 (6 bases). The germline V gene has CDR1 KGHSH and CDR2 LQKENI. Trimming took 1 base from V and 5 from J, leaving 17 bases between them. The CDR3 is 16 amino acids. The CDR3 region has the DNA TGTGCCAGCTCACCACAATCCCTTGGCGGGGAGGAGACCCAGTACTTC. It yields the protein CASSPQSLGGEETQYF.

A few counts support this clone. The chain carries TRBV9 and TRBJ1-1; a weak D match, TRBD1 (6 bases). The CDR3 extends over 13 amino acids. V lost 0 bases, J lost 3 bases, and 6 bases lay in between. Germline loops: CDR1 SGDLS, CDR2 YYNGEE. The CDR3 spells CASSVGTDTEAFF. In DNA form, the CDR3 reads TGTGCCAGCAGCGTAGGGACAGACACTGAAGCTTTCTTT.

This chain connects TRBV30 to TRBJ2-1; D remains ambiguous. This CDR3 region has 12 residues. CDR1 and CDR2 from the germline V gene are GTSNPN and SVGIG (reference sequence). The V end lost 5 bases, the J end lost 0 bases, and 5 bases lay between the germline ends. The CDR3 sequence is CAWGGSYNEQFF. The CDR3 coding sequence is TGTGCCTGGGGCGGCTCCTACAATGAGCAGTTCTTC.

V is TRBV28 and J is TRBJ2-7, with 8 bases identical to TRBD2. CDR1 and CDR2 from the germline V gene are MDHEN and SYDVKM. CDR3 length equals 15 residues. Unmatched junction bases numbered 11, after V lost 6 bases and J lost 4 bases. This CDR3 is CASRLAGTSLYEQYF. The CDR3 DNA reads as TGTGCCAGCAGACTCGCCGGGACTAGTCTTTACGAGCAGTACTTC.

The chain employs TRBV30 and TRBJ2-6, with a possible D match to TRBD1 (5 bases). The germline V gene has CDR1 GTSNPN and CDR2 SVGIG (reference sequence). The V end was cut by 8 bases, the J end by 0 bases, with 8 bases between. This CDR3 spans 13 amino acids. CDR3 protein: CATRVSGANVLTF. CDR3 DNA: TGTGCCACCAGGGTCTCTGGGGCCAACGTCCTGACTTTC.

CDR3 DNA sequence: TGCGCCAGCAACTGGGGGCTAGGCACAGATACGCAGTATTTT. Its protein product is CASNWGLGTDTQYF. The rearrangement uses TRBV5-1 and TRBJ2-3; D may be TRBD1 (6 bases). Germline CDR1 is SGHRS and CDR2 is YFSETQ. This CDR3 has 14 residues. The V gene lost 6 bases and the J gene lost 1 base, with 12 bases spanning the gap.

The chain combines TRBV29-1 with TRBJ1-5, with TRBD1 as a possible D gene (6 bases). CDR1 is SQVTM, CDR2 ANQGSEA, per germline. The CDR3 loop spans 12 amino acids. Trimming stripped 7 bases from V and 5 bases from J, with 12 bases between. The CDR3 is CSAGDIDQPQHF. CDR3 in DNA: TGCAGCGCTGGGGACATAGATCAGCCCCAGCATTTT.

The rearrangement uses TRBV5-1 and TRBJ2-2; D may be TRBD1 (6 bases). CDR3 length equals 17 residues. Germline CDR1 SGHRS, CDR2 YFSETQ. With 2 bases removed from V and 0 bases from J, the gap between germline ends came to 14 bases. This chain's CDR3 is CASSFKVTGSNTGELFF. For the CDR3, the DNA is TGCGCCAGCAGCTTTAAAGTCACAGGGTCGAACACCGGGGAGCTGTTTTTT.

The rearrangement joins TRBV2 to TRBJ2-1, with TRBD2 identical over 11 bases. Germline V gene sequence: CDR1 SNHLY, CDR2 FYNNEI. The CDR3 consists of 15 residues. The junction had 5 bases not matched to a gene; V was cut back by 6 bases and J by 4 bases. CDR3 amino acids: CASSGGTSGYNEQFF. CDR3 sequence (DNA): TGTGCCAGCAGCGGGGGGACTAGCGGTTACAATGAGCAGTTCTTC.

V and J are TRBV4-1 and TRBJ2-3; 14 bases line up with TRBD2. V lost 4 bases to trimming and J lost 4 bases; unmatched junction nucleotides: 13. The CDR3 covers 19 residues. CDR1 is MGHRA and CDR2 is YSYEKL in the germline V gene. The CDR3, as DNA: TGCGCCAGCAGCCTGTCTCCGGGACTAGCGGGAGTGGAATCAGATACGCAGTATTTT. Translated: CASSLSPGLAGVESDTQYF.

The chain employs TRBV29-1 and TRBJ2-5, with D possibly being TRBD1 (5 bases). Germline loops: CDR1 SQVTM, CDR2 ANQGSEA. Trimming stripped 8 bases from V and 7 bases from J, with 17 bases between. The CDR3 runs to 12 residues. DNA of the CDR3: TGCAGCCATAGAACAGGATATGGGACCCAGTACTTC. Amino acids: CSHRTGYGTQYF.

A single count supports this clone. The chain has TRBV7-9 and TRBJ2-5; TRBD1 is a possible D gene (5 bases). CDR1 is SEHNR and CDR2 is FQNEAQ in the germline V gene (reference sequence). The germline V and J ends were trimmed by 2 bases and 5 bases, with 15 bases remaining between them. The CDR3 is 15 residues long. CDR3 in DNA: TGTGCCAGCAGCTTACTTGGGGCCAGATGGGAGACCCAGTACTTC. It yields the protein CASSLLGARWETQYF.

The rearrangement joins TRBV4-1 to TRBJ2-7; TRBD1 matches 7 bases. Germline loops: CDR1 MGHRA, CDR2 YSYEKL. The CDR3 totals 16 residues. The ends lost 2 bases at V and 2 bases at J; junction bases unmatched: 9. The CDR3 region has the DNA TGCGCCAGCAGCCAACCCTTGGACAGGAGCGCCTACGAGCAGTACTTC. Its translation: CASSQPLDRSAYEQYF.